The clone carrying this T cell receptor beta chain has a handful of counts. Its target is not known. This sample was taken from a study of vaccination and CD4 T cells after COVID-19. Study summary: The convalescent group had six males, four females, seven Caucasians, two Asians, one multiracial. Each participant was administered two doses of a vaccine, which was either BNT162b2 or mRNA-1273.

The CDR3 contains 13 residues. CDR1 is KGHDR, CDR2 SFDVKD, per germline. Deletions cut 1 base from V and 8 bases from J, with 10 bases between. Treatment given: approximately 9-day PBMC culture with coronavirus spike peptide pools or control peptides (ViraFEST assay). Vaccinated healthy people had never been infected with SARS-CoV-2 before, which was shown by negative nucleocapsid antibodies before and after vaccination. With the Oncomine TCR Beta short-read assay, DNA from cultured CD4+ T cells was sequenced. It was from cultured CD4+ T cells that genomic DNA was extracted. TCRdb reanalysed the PCR reads using MiXCR and keeps one entry per CDR3 protein. The sample has about 27,000 distinct CDR3 sequences, under 75% seen once.

Material: CD4+ T cells from blood, cultured in vitro, obtained after SARS-CoV-2 vaccination. This TCR came from a human donor who received a COVID-19 vaccine. This sequence joins TRBV24-1 and TRBJ1-2, with D maybe TRBD1 (5 bases). CDR3 nucleotide sequence: TGTGCCACCAGTGATTTCTCAGGGAAGGGCTACACCTTC. Translation gives CATSDFSGKGYTF.